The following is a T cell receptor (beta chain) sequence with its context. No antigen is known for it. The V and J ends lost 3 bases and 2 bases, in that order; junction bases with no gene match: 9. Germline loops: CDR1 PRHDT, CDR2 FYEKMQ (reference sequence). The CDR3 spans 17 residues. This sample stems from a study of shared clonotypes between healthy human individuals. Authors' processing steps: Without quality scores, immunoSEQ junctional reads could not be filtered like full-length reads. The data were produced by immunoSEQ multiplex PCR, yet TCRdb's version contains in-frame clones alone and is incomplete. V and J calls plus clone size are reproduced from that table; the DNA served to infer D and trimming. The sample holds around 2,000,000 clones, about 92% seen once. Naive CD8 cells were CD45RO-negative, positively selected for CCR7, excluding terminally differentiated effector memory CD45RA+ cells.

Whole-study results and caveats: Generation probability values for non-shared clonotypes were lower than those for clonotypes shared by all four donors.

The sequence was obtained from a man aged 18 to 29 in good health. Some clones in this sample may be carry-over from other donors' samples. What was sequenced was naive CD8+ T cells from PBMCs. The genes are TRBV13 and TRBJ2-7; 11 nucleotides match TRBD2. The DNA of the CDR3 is TGTGCCAGCAGCTTGGGTAGCGGGAGGGTACGCCCCTACGAGCAGTACTTC. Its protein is CASSLGSGRVRPYEQYF.